Each of the 15 T cell receptor beta chains below was sequenced from the same sample in a study of OX40 agonist ivuxolimab in advanced cancers. Assay used: immunoSEQ multiplex PCR; TCRdb lists only in-frame clones, some missing. This repertoire shows tens of thousands of clones, 75% to 90% found once; its top ten account for nearly 8.5%. Here the sequenced sample was CD4+ or CD8+ T cells sorted from blood, taken in a trial of the OX40 agonist ivuxolimab. These receptors were taken from an adult with an advanced solid tumor such as melanoma, head and neck, liver or kidney cancer.

This clone was detected a few times. This rearrangement joins TRBV9 to TRBJ2-1; D possibly corresponds to TRBD1 (5 bases). The V end lost 3 bases, the J end lost 5 bases, and 15 bases lay between the germline ends. CDR1 and CDR2 (germline): SGDLS, YYNGEE. There are 15 residues in the CDR3. As DNA, the CDR3 is TGTGCCAGCAGCGGACAGTTTGGCCGCCACAATGAGCAGTTCTTC. It specifies CASSGQFGRHNEQFF.

The chain couples TRBV5-1 to TRBJ1-2; no clear D. This CDR3 has 14 residues. Trimming removed 0 bases from V and 6 bases from J, with 12 bases in between. Germline V gene lookup returns CDR1 SGHRS and CDR2 YFSETQ. The CDR3 DNA reads TGCGCCAGCAGCTTGGTCGTAGGCTCGAATGGCTACACCTTC. The encoded protein is CASSLVVGSNGYTF.

In this sample, this clone turned up once. V is TRBV29-1 and J is TRBJ1-4; D not resolved. Germline V gene lookup returns CDR1 SQVTM and CDR2 ANQGSEA. Deletions cut 4 bases from V and 0 bases from J, with 3 bases between. This CDR3 spans 12 amino acids. CDR3 DNA: TGCAGCGTTGGGTCAACTAATGAAAAACTGTTTTTT. Amino acids: CSVGSTNEKLFF.

The chain carries TRBV4-2 and TRBJ1-6, with D uncertain. The CDR3 totals 12 residues. The V gene's germline CDR1 is LGHNA and CDR2 YNFKEQ. V dropped 4 bases and J dropped 7 bases, with 5 bases sitting between them. In DNA, the CDR3 is TGTGCCAGCAGCCTAGGCAATTCACCCCTCCACTTT. This gives the protein CASSLGNSPLHF.

The chain has TRBV6-6 and TRBJ1-2, with a possible D match to TRBD1 (5 bases). V was shortened by 2 bases and J by 8 bases, with 15 bases between the two germline ends. Germline V gene data show CDR1 as MNHNY and CDR2 as SVGAGI (reference sequence). This CDR3 has 14 amino acids. CDR3 coding DNA: TGTGCCAGCAGTTACGCTCCGGAAAGGGGCGGCTACACCTTC. This sequence encodes CASSYAPERGGYTF.

Written as DNA, the CDR3 is TGTGCCAGCAGTTCCGGGACAGGGCTCAACTATGGCTACACCTTC. Protein sequence: CASSSGTGLNYGYTF. This sequence joins TRBV6-5 and TRBJ1-2; 9 positions agree with TRBD1. The CDR3 runs to 15 residues. After removal of 4 bases from V and 2 bases from J, the junction contained 5 bases not matched to a gene. Germline CDR1 and CDR2: MNHEY and SVGAGI.

The V gene is TRBV2, the J gene TRBJ1-5; 7 bases fit TRBD1. Germline values: CDR1 SNHLY, CDR2 FYNNEI. The CDR3 is 14 amino acids. J gave up 4 bases and V 9 bases, and 9 bases lay outside the gene matches. The CDR3 DNA is TGTGCCAGTAGAATAGGGACAGCTAATCAGCCCCAGCATTTT. Translated, it gives CASRIGTANQPQHF.

The chain recombines TRBV15 with TRBJ1-1; D unresolved. The CDR3 is made up of 14 amino acids. CDR1 and CDR2 (germline): LNHNV, YYDKDF (reference sequence). V was pared by 0 bases and J by 6 bases, with 11 bases between. CDR3 protein: CATSRDRISSEAFF. Written as DNA, the CDR3 is TGTGCCACCAGCAGAGATCGTATTAGCTCTGAAGCTTTCTTT.

V is TRBV7-2 and J is TRBJ2-1, with 8 bases that match TRBD1. The CDR3 consists of 15 residues. V shed 7 bases and J 3 bases; nucleotides not matched to a gene: 8. CDR1 is SGHTA, CDR2 FQGNSA, per germline. CDR3 sequence reads: CASTLAGGVYNEQFF. The DNA for the CDR3 is TGTGCCAGCACCCTAGCAGGGGGCGTCTACAATGAGCAGTTCTTC.

This sequence joins TRBV6-5 and TRBJ1-5; D remains unclear. Deletions cut 5 bases from V and 4 bases from J, with 9 bases between. The CDR3 spans 13 residues. The germline V gene has CDR1 MNHEY and CDR2 SVGAGI. CDR3 in amino acids: CASSEQTNQPQHF. The CDR3 DNA follows: TGTGCCAGCAGTGAACAGACAAATCAGCCCCAGCATTTT.

The chain recombines TRBV7-3 with TRBJ1-2, with D unclear. The CDR3 loop spans 13 amino acids. Germline loops: CDR1 SGHTA, CDR2 FQGTGA. V was clipped by 1 base and J by 5 bases, with 8 bases between them. The CDR3: CASSLMAGYGYTF. CDR3 nucleotides: TGTGCCAGCAGCTTAATGGCGGGATATGGCTACACCTTC.

This clone was observed once. The genes are TRBV6-1 and TRBJ2-5; a weak D match, TRBD2 (6 bases). The CDR3 length is 16 residues. V was shortened by 6 bases and J by 4 bases, with 21 bases between the two germline ends. The germline V gene encodes CDR1 MNHNS and CDR2 SASEGT. The DNA for the CDR3 is TGTGCCAGCAGAGAACGGGGGACCAAAAACCGAGAGACCCAGTACTTC. It encodes CASRERGTKNRETQYF.

The chain recombines TRBV10-3 with TRBJ1-2; D unresolved. This CDR3 has 13 residues. CDR1 and CDR2 (germline): ENHRY, SYGVKD. V lost 2 bases and J lost 4, with 8 bases in between. The CDR3 here is CAISEGGPYGYTF. Here the CDR3 DNA reads TGTGCCATCAGTGAGGGAGGGCCCTATGGCTACACCTTC.

The chain recombines TRBV25-1 with TRBJ2-5; 7 bases map to TRBD1. CDR3 length: 15 residues. The junction had 10 bases not matched to a gene; V was cut back by 4 bases and J by 5 bases. The V gene's germline CDR1 is MGHDK and CDR2 SYGVNS. CDR3 loop: CASSGYRGVRETQYF. In nucleotides, the CDR3 is TGTGCCAGCAGTGGATACAGGGGTGTACGGGAGACCCAGTACTTC.

The chain joins TRBV23-1 to TRBJ2-5; D uncertain. TRBV23-1 is annotated as an ORF whose role is uncertain. V was trimmed by 4 bases and J by 1 base, leaving 16 bases between them. The CDR3 sequence is 16 residues long. The CDR3 nucleotides are TGCGCCAGCAGTCGCCCCCCCGCCTGGGGCCAAGAGACCCAGTACTTC. Its translation: CASSRPPAWGQETQYF.